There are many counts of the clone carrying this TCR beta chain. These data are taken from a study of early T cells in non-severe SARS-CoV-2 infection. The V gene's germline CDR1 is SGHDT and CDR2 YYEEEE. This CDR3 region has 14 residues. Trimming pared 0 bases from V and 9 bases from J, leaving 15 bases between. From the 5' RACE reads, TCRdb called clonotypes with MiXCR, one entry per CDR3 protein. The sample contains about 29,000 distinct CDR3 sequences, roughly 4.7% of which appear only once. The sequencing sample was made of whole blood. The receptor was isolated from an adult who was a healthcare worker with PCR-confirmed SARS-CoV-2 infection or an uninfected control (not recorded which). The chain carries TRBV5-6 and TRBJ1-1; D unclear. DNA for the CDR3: TGTGCCAGCAGCTTGGTCGCGGGAACCTGGAAAGCTTTCTTT. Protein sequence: CASSLVAGTWKAFF.